A single sample gave rise to the 18 T cell receptor beta chains below, sequenced in a study of response to subunit inactivated influenza vaccine. MiXCR, run by TCRdb on the RT-PCR reads, gives a single entry per CDR3 protein. The sample shows 500,000 or so distinct CDR3 sequences, approximately 15% of them seen only once. The material was CD4+ T cells sorted from PBMCs, obtained about 23 months after vaccination. Every receptor here comes from a man aged 45 to 70 who received an inactivated influenza vaccine.

The sample holds a few counts of this clonotype. The chain has TRBV7-2 and TRBJ2-1; 7 bases are a match to TRBD2. V gave up 0 bases and J gave up 2 bases; unmatched junction bases: 4. CDR1 and CDR2 from the germline V gene are SGHTA and FQGNSA. CDR3 length equals 16 residues. The CDR3 protein is CASSLAASGPYNEQFF. As DNA, the CDR3 is TGTGCCAGCAGCTTAGCGGCTAGCGGCCCCTACAATGAGCAGTTCTTC.

The chain uses TRBV20-1 and TRBJ1-5; 9 nucleotides match TRBD1. The CDR3 consists of 14 residues. V was pared by 3 bases and J by 5 bases, with 5 bases of the junction left unmatched. The germline CDR1 and CDR2 sequences are DFQATT and SNEGSKA (reference sequence). The CDR3 DNA reads TGCAGTGCTAGCCCCGGGACAGGGCATCAGCCCCAGCATTTT. Residues: CSASPGTGHQPQHF.

The J gene is TRBJ1-6, the V gene TRBV6-5; D is possibly TRBD1 (6 bases). CDR1 and CDR2 from the germline V gene are MNHEY and SVGAGI. Trimming shortened V by 0 bases and J by 6 bases, and 12 bases separated the two germline ends. This CDR3 comprises 16 residues. The CDR3 DNA is TGTGCCAGCAGTTACTCGGGTAGGGGGATTAATTCACCCCTCCACTTT. Its protein product is CASSYSGRGINSPLHF.

This clonotype was seen a handful of times. The V call is TRBV4-1, the J call TRBJ2-3; 9 nucleotides align to TRBD1. CDR3 length: 15 amino acids. Germline V gene sequence: CDR1 MGHRA, CDR2 YSYEKL. The V gene end was trimmed by 3 bases and the J gene end by 7 bases; junction bases not matched to a gene: 8. The CDR3 here is CASSQWRDRDHTQYF. CDR3 DNA: TGCGCCAGCAGCCAGTGGCGGGACAGGGATCATACGCAGTATTTT.

This chain links TRBV27 with TRBJ2-7, with 8 positions matching TRBD2. The CDR3 length is 14 residues. Looked up from germline, CDR1 is MNHEY and CDR2 is SMNVEV (reference sequence). With 4 bases clipped from V and 3 bases from J, the junction kept 5 bases outside the gene matches. The CDR3 DNA follows: TGTGCCAGCAGTTATTCCGGGGGGGTCTACGAGCAGTACTTC. The encoded protein is CASSYSGGVYEQYF.

The table lists this clonotype with a few counts. J is TRBJ1-4 and V is TRBV29-1, with D uncertain. From germline, CDR1 is SQVTM and CDR2 ANQGSEA. V dropped 4 bases and J dropped 8 bases, with 14 bases sitting between them. The CDR3 extends over 13 amino acids. CDR3 loop: CSVARGVGEKLFF. DNA for the CDR3: TGCAGCGTTGCCCGTGGGGTCGGGGAAAAACTGTTTTTT.

The sample holds many counts of this clonotype. This chain joins TRBV4-1 and TRBJ2-2; D remains ambiguous. In germline, CDR1 is MGHRA, CDR2 YSYEKL. The CDR3 spans 15 residues. The ends were cut back, 0 bases at V and 0 bases at J, with 5 bases in the middle. This chain's CDR3 is CASSQDVTNTGELFF. Written as DNA, the CDR3 is TGCGCCAGCAGCCAAGATGTCACGAACACCGGGGAGCTGTTTTTT.

The chain links TRBV20-1 to TRBJ2-7; possible D gene TRBD2, 5 bases. This CDR3 spans 14 amino acids. Germline V lookup: CDR1 DFQATT, CDR2 SNEGSKA (reference sequence). V lost 0 bases to trimming and J lost 0 bases, with 9 bases between them. The CDR3 protein is CSARDQEVSYEQYF. The CDR3 DNA reads as TGCAGTGCTAGAGATCAGGAGGTCTCCTACGAGCAGTACTTC.

In this sample, this clonotype turned up a few times. The chain joins TRBV12-3 or TRBV12-4 to TRBJ2-7; D gene unclear. The CDR3 has 14 amino acids. Trimming stripped 6 bases from V and 5 bases from J, with 17 bases between. CDR3 sequence (DNA): TGTGCCAGCAGAGAAAGGGCAGGAACTCACGAGCAGTACTTC. Its translation: CASRERAGTHEQYF.

This clonotype appeared a few times. The chain links TRBV12-3 or TRBV12-4 to TRBJ2-1; the match to TRBD2 covers 9 bases. J gave up 4 bases and V 3 bases, and 7 bases lay outside the gene matches. This CDR3 comprises 16 residues. This CDR3 reads CASSFGRLADYNEQFF. The CDR3 DNA reads TGTGCCAGCAGTTTCGGTCGACTAGCGGATTACAATGAGCAGTTCTTC.

This clonotype was found many times. At one of its ends the junction is not consistent with the germline gene, which may arise from a read error. This chain links TRBV4-2 with TRBJ2-1, with a tentative D call TRBD2 (5 bases). This CDR3 has 15 amino acids. Looked up from germline, CDR1 is LGHNA and CDR2 is YNFKEQ. Here the CDR3 DNA reads TGCGCCAGCAGCCAGGACTTAAGCTCCTACAATGAGCAGTTCTTC. It yields the protein CASSQDLSSYNEQFF.

This chain joins TRBV4-2 and TRBJ2-2, with TRBD2 matching over 11 bases. After removal of 3 bases from V and 0 bases from J, the junction contained 3 bases not matched to a gene. Per the germline V gene, CDR1 is LGHNA and CDR2 is YNFKEQ. The CDR3 runs 17 residues. The CDR3 sequence is CASSQVAGGSNTGELFF. CDR3 in DNA: TGTGCCAGCAGCCAGGTAGCGGGGGGGTCGAACACCGGGGAGCTGTTTTTT.

This chain links TRBV23-1 with TRBJ2-5; no firm D call. TRBV23-1 is marked as an open reading frame, function uncertain. The CDR3 is 11 residues long. V lost 3 bases and J lost 4, with 3 bases in between. CDR3 region: CASSHLETQYF. In DNA form, the CDR3 reads TGCGCCAGCAGTCACTTAGAGACCCAGTACTTC.

V is TRBV5-5 and J is TRBJ2-5; 11 positions agree with TRBD2. The germline V gene has CDR1 SGHKS and CDR2 YYEKEE (reference sequence). The CDR3 has 16 residues. The J segment lost 5 bases and the V segment lost 2 bases, leaving 8 bases of the junction unmatched. Here the CDR3 reads CASSFQLAGVGETQYF. In nucleotides, the CDR3 is TGTGCCAGCAGCTTCCAACTAGCGGGGGTTGGCGAGACCCAGTACTTC.

The sample holds many counts of this clonotype. The genes are TRBV4-2 and TRBJ1-4, with TRBD1 identical over 7 bases. The CDR3 has 16 residues. V shed 4 bases, J shed 4 bases, and the junction held 9 bases outside the gene matches. Germline V gene sequence: CDR1 LGHNA, CDR2 YNFKEQ. The CDR3 is CASSRRPGGGNEKLFF. The CDR3 coding sequence is TGTGCCAGCAGCCGTAGACCAGGGGGAGGTAATGAAAAACTGTTTTTT.

This clonotype was found a few times. This chain joins TRBV12-3 or TRBV12-4 and TRBJ2-1; 16 bases agree with TRBD2. Trimming at V came to 11 bases and at J to 1 base, leaving 14 bases not matched to a gene. The CDR3 spans 19 residues. The DNA of the CDR3 is TGTGCCTTCAGTTCAGGGACTAGCGGGAGGGCCAGGTCCTACAATGAGCAGTTCTTC. Amino acid sequence: CAFSSGTSGRARSYNEQFF.

A few counts support this clonotype. The CDR3 coding sequence is TGTGCCACCAGTCCCGGTAATTTAAACACCGGGGAGCTGTTTTTT. This sequence encodes CATSPGNLNTGELFF. The rearrangement uses TRBV24-1 and TRBJ2-2, with no clear D. Trimming took off 6 bases at V and 2 bases at J, with 12 bases between the two ends. This CDR3 spans 15 amino acids. The germline CDR1 and CDR2 sequences are KGHDR and SFDVKD.

This clonotype was counted between two and nine times. The V and J genes are TRBV11-2 and TRBJ1-1; D not resolved. The CDR3 totals 17 residues. Germline assignment: CDR1 SGHAT and CDR2 FQNNGV. Trimming stripped 7 bases from V and 1 base from J, with 22 bases between. Here the CDR3 reads CASTPTTGGWTNTEAFF. As DNA, the CDR3 is TGTGCCAGCACCCCGACAACTGGCGGGTGGACGAACACTGAAGCTTTCTTT.